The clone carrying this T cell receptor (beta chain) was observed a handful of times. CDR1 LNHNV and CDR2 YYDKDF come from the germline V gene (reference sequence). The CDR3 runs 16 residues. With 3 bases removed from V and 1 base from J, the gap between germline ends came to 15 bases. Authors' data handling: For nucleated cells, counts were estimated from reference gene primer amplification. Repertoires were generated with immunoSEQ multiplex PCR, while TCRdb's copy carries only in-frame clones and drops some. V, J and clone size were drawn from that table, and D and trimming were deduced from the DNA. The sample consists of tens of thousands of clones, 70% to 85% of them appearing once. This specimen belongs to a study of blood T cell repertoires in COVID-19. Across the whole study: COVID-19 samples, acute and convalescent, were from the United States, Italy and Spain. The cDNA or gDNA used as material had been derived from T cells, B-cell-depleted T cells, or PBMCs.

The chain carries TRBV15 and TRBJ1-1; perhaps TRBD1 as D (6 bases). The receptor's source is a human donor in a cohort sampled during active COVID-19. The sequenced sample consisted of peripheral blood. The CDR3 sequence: CATSRDISTGNTEAFF. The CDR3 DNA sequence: TGTGCCACCAGCAGGGACATCTCGACAGGGAACACTGAAGCTTTCTTT.